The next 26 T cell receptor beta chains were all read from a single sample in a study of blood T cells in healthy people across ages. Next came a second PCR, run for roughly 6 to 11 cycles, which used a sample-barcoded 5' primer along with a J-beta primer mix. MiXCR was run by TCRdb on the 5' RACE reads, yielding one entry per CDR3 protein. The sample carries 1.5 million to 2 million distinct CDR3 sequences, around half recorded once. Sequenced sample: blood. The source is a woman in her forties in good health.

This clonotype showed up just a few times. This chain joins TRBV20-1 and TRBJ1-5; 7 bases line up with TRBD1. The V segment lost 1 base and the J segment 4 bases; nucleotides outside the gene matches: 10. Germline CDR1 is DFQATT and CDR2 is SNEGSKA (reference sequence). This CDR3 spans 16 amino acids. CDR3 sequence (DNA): TGCAGTGCTAGAGTAAGGGGGCGCGGCTGGAATCAGCCCCAGCATTTT. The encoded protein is CSARVRGRGWNQPQHF.

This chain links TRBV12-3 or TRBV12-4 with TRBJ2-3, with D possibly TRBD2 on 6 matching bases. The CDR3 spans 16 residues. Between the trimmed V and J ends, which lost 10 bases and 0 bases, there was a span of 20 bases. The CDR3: CANSPAAGPSTDTQYF. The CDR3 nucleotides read TGTGCCAACAGCCCCGCCGCGGGGCCAAGCACAGATACGCAGTATTTT.

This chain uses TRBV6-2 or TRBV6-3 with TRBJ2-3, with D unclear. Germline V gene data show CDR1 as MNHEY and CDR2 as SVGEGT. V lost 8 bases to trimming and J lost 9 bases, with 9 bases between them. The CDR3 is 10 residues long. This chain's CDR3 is CASSGTTQYF. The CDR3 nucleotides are TGTGCCAGCTCTGGTACCACGCAGTATTTT.

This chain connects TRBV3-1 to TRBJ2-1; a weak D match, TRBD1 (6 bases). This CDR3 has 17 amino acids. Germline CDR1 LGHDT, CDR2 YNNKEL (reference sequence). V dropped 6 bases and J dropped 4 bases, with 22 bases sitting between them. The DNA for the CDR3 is TGTGCCAGCAGACTTTCTTTCCCTGGGGGCTCATACAATGAGCAGTTCTTC. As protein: CASRLSFPGGSYNEQFF.

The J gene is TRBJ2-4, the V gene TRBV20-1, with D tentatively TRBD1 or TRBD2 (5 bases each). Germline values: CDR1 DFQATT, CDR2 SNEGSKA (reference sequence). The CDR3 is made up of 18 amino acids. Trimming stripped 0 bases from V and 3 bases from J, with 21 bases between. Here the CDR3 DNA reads TGCAGTGCTAGAGATGGGCCACCGGGACGGATACACAAAAACATTCAGTACTTC. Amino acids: CSARDGPPGRIHKNIQYF.

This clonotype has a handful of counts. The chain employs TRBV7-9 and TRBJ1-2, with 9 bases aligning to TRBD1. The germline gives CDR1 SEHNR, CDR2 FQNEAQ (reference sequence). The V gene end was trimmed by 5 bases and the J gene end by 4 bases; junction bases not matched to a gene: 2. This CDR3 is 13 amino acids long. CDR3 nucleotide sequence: TGTGCCAGCAGCAAGGGACAGGGCTATGGCTACACCTTC. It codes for CASSKGQGYGYTF.

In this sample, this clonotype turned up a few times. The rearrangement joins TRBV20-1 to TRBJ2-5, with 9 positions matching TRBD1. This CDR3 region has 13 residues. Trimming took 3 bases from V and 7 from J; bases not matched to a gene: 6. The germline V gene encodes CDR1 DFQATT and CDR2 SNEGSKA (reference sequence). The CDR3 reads CSASLPGQGTQYF. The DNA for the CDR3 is TGCAGTGCTAGTCTACCGGGACAGGGGACCCAGTACTTC.

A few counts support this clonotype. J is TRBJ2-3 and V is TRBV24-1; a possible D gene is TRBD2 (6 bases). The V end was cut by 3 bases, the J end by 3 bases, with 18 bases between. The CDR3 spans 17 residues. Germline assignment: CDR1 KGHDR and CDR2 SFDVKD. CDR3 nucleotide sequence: TGTGCCACCAGTGATCCGGGACCTAACGGGGGTACAGATACGCAGTATTTT. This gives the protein CATSDPGPNGGTDTQYF.

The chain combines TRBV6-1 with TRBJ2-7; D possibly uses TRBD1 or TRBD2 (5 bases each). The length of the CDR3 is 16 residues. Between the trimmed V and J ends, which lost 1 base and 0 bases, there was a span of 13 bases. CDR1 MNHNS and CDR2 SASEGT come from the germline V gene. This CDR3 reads CASSEGGPLLSYEQYF. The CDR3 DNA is TGTGCCAGCAGTGAAGGGGGACCGCTCCTCTCCTACGAGCAGTACTTC.

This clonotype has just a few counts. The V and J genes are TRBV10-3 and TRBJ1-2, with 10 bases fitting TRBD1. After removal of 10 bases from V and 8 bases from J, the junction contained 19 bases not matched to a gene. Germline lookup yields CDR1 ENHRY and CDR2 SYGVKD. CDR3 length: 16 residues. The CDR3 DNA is TGTGCCACTGATCCCGGGACAGGGGCCCCCGCGAGGGGCTACACCTTC. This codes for CATDPGTGAPARGYTF.

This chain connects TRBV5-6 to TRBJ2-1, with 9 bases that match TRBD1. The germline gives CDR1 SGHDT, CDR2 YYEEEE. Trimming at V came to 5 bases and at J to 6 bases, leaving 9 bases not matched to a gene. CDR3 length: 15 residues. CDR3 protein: CASRYFRDRANEQFF. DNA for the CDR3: TGTGCCAGCAGATACTTCCGGGACAGGGCCAATGAGCAGTTCTTC. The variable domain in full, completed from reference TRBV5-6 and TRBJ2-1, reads DAGVTQSPTHLIKTRGQQVTLRCSPKSGHDTVSWYQQALGQGPQFIFQYYEEEERQRGNFPDRFSGHQFPNYSSELNVNALLLGDSALYLCASRYFRDRANEQFFGPGTRLTVL.

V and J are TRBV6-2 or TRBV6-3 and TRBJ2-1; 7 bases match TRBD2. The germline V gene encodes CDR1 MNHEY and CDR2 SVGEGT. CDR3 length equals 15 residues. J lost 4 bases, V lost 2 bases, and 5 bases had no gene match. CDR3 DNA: TGTGCCAGCAGTTACGAACAGCGGGGATACAATGAGCAGTTCTTC. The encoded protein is CASSYEQRGYNEQFF.

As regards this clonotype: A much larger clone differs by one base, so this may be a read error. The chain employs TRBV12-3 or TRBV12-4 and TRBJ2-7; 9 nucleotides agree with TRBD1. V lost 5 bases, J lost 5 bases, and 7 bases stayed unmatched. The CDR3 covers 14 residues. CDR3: CASSPGTGNHEQYF. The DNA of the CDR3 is TGTGCCAGCAGTCCCGGGACAGGGAACCACGAGCAGTACTTC.

The CDR3 nucleotides read TGCAGTGCCCGGGGACTTCCTTGGAATGAGCAGTTCTTC. Its protein is CSARGLPWNEQFF. The rearrangement uses TRBV20-1 and TRBJ2-1, with a weak D call TRBD2 (6 bases). The germline gives CDR1 DFQATT, CDR2 SNEGSKA (reference sequence). The V and J ends lost 6 bases and 7 bases respectively, with 16 bases between them. This CDR3 comprises 13 residues.

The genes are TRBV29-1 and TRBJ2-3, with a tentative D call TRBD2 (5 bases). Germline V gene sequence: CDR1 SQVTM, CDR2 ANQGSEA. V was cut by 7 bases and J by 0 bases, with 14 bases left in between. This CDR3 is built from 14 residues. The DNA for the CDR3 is TGCAGCGCGGAACTAGGCCCTAGCACAGATACGCAGTATTTT. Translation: CSAELGPSTDTQYF.

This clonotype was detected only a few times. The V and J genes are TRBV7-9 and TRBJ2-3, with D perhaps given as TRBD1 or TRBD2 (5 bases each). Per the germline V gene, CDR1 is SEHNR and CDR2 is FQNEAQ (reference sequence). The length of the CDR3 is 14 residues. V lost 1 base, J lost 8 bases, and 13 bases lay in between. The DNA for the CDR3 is TGTGCCAGCAGCTTAGTGTCGGGGCTTCTTACGCAGTATTTT. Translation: CASSLVSGLLTQYF.

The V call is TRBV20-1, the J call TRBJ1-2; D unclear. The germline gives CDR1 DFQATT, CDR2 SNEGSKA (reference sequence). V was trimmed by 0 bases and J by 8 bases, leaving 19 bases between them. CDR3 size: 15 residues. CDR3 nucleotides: TGCAGTGCTAGAGAACCGGCAGCGGCTACGAGGGGCTACACCTTC. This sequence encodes CSAREPAAATRGYTF.

This CDR3 reads CASATGETQYF. The DNA of the CDR3 is TGTGCCAGCGCCACGGGAGAGACCCAGTACTTC. This chain connects TRBV27 to TRBJ2-5; D call uncertain. Germline V CDR1 and CDR2: MNHEY, SMNVEV (reference sequence). This CDR3 is built from 11 residues. Trimming took off 8 bases at V and 4 bases at J, with 8 bases between the two ends.

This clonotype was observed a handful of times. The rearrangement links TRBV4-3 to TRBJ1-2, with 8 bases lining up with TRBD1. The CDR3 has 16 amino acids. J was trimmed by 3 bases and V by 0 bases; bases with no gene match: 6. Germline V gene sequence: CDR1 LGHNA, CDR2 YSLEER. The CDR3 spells CASSQDIADRDYGYTF. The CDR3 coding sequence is TGCGCCAGCAGCCAAGATATCGCGGACAGGGACTATGGCTACACCTTC.

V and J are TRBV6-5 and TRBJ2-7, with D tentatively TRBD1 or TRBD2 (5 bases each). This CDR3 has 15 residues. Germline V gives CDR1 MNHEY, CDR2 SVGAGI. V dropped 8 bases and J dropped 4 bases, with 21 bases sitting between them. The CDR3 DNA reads TGTGCCAGCGTTCCCCTGGGGCAGGGAGCTTACGAGCAGTACTTC. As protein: CASVPLGQGAYEQYF.

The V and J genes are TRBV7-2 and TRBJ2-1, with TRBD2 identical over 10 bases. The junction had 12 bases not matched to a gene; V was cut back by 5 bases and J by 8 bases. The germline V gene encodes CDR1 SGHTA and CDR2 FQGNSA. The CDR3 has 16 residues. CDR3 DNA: TGTGCCAGCAGCCAACATCCAGCGGGGGGGCCCGATGAGCAGTTCTTC. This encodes CASSQHPAGGPDEQFF.

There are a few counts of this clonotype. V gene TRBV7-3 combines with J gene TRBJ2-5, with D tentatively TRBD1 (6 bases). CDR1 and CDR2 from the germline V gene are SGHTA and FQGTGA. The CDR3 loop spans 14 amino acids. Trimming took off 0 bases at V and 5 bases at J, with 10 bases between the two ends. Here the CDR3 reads CASSLTARGETQYF. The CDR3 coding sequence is TGTGCCAGCAGCTTAACGGCCAGGGGTGAGACCCAGTACTTC.

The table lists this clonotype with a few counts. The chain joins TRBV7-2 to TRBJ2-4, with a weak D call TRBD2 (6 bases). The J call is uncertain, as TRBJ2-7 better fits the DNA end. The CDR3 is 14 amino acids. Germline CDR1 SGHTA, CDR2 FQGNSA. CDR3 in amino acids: CASSLNRRAGEQYF. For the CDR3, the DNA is TGTGCCAGCAGCTTAAATAGGAGGGCGGGCGAGCAGTACTTC.

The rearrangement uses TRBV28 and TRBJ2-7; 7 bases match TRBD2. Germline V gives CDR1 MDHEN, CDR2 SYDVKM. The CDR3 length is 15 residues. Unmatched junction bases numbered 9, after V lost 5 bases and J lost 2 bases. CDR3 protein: CASSGRGGSPYEQYF. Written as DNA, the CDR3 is TGTGCCAGCAGTGGTCGGGGAGGGAGTCCCTACGAGCAGTACTTC.

This CDR3 is CASSQGTGPNEKLFF. In DNA form, the CDR3 reads TGTGCCAGCAGCCAAGGGACAGGCCCAAATGAAAAACTGTTTTTT. The gene calls are TRBV4-2 and TRBJ1-4; 7 bases map to TRBD1. With V trimmed by 1 base and J by 5 bases, 4 bases remained unmatched. Germline V gene data show CDR1 as LGHNA and CDR2 as YNFKEQ. The CDR3 is made up of 15 amino acids.

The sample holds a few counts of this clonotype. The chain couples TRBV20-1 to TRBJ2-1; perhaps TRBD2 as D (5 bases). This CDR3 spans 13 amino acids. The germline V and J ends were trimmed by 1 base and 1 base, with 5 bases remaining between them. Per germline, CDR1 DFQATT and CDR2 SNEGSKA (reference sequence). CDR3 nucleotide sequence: TGCAGTGCTAGAGGGGAGTCCTACAATGAGCAGTTCTTC. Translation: CSARGESYNEQFF.